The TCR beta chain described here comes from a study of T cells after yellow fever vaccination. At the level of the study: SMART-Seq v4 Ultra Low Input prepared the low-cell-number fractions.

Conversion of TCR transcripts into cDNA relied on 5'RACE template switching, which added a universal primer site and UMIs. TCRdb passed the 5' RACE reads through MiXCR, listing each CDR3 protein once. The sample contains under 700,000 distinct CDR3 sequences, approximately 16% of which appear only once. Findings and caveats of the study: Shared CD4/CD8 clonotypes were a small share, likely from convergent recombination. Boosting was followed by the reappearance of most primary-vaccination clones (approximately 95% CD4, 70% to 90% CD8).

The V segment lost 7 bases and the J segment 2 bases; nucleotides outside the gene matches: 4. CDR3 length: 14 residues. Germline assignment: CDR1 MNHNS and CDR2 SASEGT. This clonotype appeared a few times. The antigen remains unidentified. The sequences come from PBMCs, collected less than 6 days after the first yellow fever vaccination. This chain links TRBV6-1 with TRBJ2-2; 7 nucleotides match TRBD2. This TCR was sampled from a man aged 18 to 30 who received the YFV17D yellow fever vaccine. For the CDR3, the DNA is TGTGCCAGCAAGACTAGCCTAAACACCGGGGAGCTGTTTTTT. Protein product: CASKTSLNTGELFF.